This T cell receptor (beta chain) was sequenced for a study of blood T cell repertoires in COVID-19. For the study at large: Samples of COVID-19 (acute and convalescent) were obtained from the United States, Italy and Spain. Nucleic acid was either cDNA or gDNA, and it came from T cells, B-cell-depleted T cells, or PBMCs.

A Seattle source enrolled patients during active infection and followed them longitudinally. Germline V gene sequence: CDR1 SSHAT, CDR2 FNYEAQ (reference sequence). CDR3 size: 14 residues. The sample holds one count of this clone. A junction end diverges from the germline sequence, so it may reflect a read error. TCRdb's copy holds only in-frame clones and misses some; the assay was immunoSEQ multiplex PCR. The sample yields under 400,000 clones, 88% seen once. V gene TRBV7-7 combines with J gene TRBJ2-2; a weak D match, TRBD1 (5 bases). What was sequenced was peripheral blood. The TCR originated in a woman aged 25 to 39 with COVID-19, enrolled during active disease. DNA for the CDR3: TGTGCTAGCAGCCCCGGACAAAACACCGGGGAGCTGTTTTTT. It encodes CASSPGQNTGELFF.